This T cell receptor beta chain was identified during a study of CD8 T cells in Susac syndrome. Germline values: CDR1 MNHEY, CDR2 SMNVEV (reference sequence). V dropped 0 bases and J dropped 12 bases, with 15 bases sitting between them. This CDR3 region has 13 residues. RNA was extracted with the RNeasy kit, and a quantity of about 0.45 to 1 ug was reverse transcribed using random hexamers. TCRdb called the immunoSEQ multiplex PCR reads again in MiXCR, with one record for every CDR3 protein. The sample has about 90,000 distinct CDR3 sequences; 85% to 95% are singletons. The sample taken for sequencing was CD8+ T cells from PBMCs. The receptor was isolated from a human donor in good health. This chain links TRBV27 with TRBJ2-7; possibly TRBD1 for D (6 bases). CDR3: CASSLSGADDAYF. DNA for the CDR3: TGTGCCAGCAGTTTATCGGGGGCAGACGACGCGTACTTC.